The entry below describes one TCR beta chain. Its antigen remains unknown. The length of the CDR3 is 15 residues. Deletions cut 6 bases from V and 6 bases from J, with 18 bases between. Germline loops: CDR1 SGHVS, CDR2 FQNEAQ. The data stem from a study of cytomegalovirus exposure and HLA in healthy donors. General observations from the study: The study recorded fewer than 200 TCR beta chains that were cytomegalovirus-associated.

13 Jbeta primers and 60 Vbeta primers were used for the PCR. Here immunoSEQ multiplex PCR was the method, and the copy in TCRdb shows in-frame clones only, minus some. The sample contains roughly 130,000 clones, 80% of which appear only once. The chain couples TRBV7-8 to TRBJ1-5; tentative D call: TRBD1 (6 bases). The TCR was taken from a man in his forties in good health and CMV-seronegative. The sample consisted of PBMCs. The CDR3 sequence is CASRQQGFRGQPQHF. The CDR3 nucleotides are TGTGCCAGCAGACAACAGGGCTTCAGGGGTCAGCCCCAGCATTTT. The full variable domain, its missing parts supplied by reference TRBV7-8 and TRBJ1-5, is GAGVSQSPRYKVAKRGQDVALRCDPISGHVSLFWYQQALGQGPEFLTYFQNEAQLDKSGLPSDRFFAERPEGSVSTLKIQRTQQEDSAVYLCASRQQGFRGQPQHFGDGTRLSIL.